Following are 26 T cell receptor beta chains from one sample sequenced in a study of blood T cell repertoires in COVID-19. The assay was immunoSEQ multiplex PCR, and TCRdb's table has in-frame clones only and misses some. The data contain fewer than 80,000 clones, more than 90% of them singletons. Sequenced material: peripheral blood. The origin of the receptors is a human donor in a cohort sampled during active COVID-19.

The CDR3 loop is CASSPERVRTDTQYF. CDR3 nucleotides: TGCGCCAGCAGCCCCGAGAGGGTACGCACAGATACGCAGTATTTT. The chain couples TRBV4-1 to TRBJ2-3, with D possibly being TRBD2 (5 bases). CDR1 and CDR2 (germline): MGHRA, YSYEKL. The CDR3 spans 15 residues. The V end was cut by 4 bases, the J end by 1 base, with 12 bases between.

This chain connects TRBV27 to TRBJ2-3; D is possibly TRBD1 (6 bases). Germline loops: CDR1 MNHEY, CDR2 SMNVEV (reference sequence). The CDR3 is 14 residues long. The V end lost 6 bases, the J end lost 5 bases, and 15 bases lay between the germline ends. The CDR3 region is CASSPGVGRDTQYF. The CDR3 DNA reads TGTGCCAGCAGCCCAGGGGTGGGTCGAGATACGCAGTATTTT.

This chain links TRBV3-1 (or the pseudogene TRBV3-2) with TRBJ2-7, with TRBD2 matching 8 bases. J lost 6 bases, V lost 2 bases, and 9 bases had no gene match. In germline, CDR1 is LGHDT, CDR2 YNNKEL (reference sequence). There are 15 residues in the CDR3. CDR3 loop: CASSQPGTRSGEQYF. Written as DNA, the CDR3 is TGTGCCAGCAGCCAACCCGGGACTAGGTCTGGCGAGCAGTACTTC.

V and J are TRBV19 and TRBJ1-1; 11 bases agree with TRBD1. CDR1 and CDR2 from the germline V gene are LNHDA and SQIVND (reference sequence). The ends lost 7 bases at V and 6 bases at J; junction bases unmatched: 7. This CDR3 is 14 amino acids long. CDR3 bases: TGTGCCAGTACCCTTACGGGACAGGGGGCTGAAGCTTTCTTT. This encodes CASTLTGQGAEAFF.

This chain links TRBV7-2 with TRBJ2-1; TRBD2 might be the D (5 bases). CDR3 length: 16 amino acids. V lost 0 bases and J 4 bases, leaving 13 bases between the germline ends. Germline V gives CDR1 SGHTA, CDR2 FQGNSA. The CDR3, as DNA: TGTGCCAGCAGCTTAGCGAGCGGCTTAACTTACAATGAGCAGTTCTTC. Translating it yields CASSLASGLTYNEQFF.

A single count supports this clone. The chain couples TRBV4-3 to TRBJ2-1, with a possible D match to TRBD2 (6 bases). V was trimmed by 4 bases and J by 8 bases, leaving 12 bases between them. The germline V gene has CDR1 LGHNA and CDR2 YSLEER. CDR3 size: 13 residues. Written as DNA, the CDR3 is TGCGCCAGCAGCCCCTCTTGGGGGGATGAGCAGTTCTTC. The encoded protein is CASSPSWGDEQFF.

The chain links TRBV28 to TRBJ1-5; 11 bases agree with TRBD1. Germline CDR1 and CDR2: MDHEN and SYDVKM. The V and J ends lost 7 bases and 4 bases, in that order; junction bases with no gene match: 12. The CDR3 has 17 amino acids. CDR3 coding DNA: TGTGCCAGCACCCAGGGACAGGGGGTAGGGCTAAATCAGCCCCAGCATTTT. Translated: CASTQGQGVGLNQPQHF.

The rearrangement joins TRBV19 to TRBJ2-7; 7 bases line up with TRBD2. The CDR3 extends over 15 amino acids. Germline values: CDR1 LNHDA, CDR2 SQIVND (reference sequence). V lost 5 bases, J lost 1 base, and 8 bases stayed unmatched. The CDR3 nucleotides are TGTGCCAGTAGTCCCTGGGCTAGCGGTTCCTACGAGCAGTACTTC. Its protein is CASSPWASGSYEQYF. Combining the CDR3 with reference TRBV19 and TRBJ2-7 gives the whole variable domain DGGITQSPKYLFRKEGQNVTLSCEQNLNHDAMYWYRQDPGQGLRLIYYSQIVNDFQKGDIAEGYSVSREKKESFPLTVTSAQKNPTAFYLCASSPWASGSYEQYFGPGTRLTVT.

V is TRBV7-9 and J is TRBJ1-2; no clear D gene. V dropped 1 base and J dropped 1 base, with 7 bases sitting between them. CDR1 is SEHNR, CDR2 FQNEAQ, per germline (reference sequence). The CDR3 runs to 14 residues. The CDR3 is CASSLGQNNYGYTF. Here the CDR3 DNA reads TGTGCCAGCAGCTTAGGACAAAATAACTATGGCTACACCTTC.

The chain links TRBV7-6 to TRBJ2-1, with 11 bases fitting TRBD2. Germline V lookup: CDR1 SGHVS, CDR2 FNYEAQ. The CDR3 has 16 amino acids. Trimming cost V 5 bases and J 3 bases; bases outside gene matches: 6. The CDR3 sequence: CASSRTSGFGYNEQFF. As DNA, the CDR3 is TGTGCCAGCAGCCGGACTAGCGGGTTTGGCTACAATGAGCAGTTCTTC.

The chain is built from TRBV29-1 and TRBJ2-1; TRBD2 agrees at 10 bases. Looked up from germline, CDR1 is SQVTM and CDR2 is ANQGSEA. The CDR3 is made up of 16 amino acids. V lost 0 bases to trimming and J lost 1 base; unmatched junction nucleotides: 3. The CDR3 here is CSVEDPSGSSYNEQFF. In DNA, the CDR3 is TGCAGCGTTGAAGATCCTAGCGGGAGTTCCTACAATGAGCAGTTCTTC.

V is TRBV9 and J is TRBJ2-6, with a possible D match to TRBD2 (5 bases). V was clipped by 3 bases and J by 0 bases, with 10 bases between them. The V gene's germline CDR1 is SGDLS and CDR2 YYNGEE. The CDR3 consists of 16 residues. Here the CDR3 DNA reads TGTGCCAGCAGCGCGCGAACTAGCTCTGGGGCCAACGTCCTGACTTTC. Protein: CASSARTSSGANVLTF.

The CDR3 loop is CASSPAQVTGNTIYF. CDR3 nucleotides: TGTGCCAGCAGCCCGGCACAGGTTACTGGAAACACCATATATTTT. The chain carries TRBV7-2 and TRBJ1-3; TRBD1 is a possible D gene (5 bases). The CDR3 consists of 15 residues. CDR1 is SGHTA and CDR2 is FQGNSA in the germline V gene. V lost 5 bases and J lost 2, with 13 bases in between.

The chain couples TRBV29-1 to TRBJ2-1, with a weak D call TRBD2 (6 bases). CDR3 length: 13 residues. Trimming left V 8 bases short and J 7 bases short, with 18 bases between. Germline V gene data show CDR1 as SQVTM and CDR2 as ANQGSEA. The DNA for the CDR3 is TGCAGCACATGGGGTGGCGGGGTTAATGAGCAGTTCTTC. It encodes CSTWGGGVNEQFF.

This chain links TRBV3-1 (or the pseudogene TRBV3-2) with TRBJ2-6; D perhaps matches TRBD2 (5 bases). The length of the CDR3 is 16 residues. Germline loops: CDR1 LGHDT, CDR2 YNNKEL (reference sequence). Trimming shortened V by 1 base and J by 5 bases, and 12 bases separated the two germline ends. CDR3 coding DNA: TGTGCCAGCAGCCAAGTGTTGGTAGCGAGGGCCAACGTCCTGACTTTC. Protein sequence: CASSQVLVARANVLTF.

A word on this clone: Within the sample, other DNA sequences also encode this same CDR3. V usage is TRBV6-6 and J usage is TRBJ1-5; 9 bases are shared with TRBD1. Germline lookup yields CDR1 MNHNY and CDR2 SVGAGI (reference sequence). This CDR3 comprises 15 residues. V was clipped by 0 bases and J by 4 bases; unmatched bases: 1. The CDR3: CASSYSTGGNQPQHF. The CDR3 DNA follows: TGTGCCAGCAGTTACTCGACAGGGGGTAATCAGCCCCAGCATTTT.

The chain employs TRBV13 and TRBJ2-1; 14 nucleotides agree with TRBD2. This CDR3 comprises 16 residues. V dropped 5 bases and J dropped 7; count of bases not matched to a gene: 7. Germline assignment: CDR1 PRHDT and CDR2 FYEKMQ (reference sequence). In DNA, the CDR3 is TGTGCCAGCAGCCCCTTGACTAGCGGGAGGGTAAATGAGCAGTTCTTC. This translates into CASSPLTSGRVNEQFF.

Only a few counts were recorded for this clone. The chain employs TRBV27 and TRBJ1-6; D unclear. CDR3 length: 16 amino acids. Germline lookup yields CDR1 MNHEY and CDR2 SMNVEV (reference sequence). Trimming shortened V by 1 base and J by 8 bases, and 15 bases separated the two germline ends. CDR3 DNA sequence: TGTGCCAGCAGTTTATATCGAGCAGGTTTGGATTCACCCCTCCACTTT. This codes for CASSLYRAGLDSPLHF.

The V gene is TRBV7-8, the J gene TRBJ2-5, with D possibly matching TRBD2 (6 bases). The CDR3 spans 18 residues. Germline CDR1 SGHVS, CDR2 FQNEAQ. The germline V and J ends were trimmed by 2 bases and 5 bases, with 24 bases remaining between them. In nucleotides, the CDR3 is TGTGCCAGCAGCTTATCGTCCCCAGAGCGCGGGATCCCGGAGACCCAGTACTTC. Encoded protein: CASSLSSPERGIPETQYF.

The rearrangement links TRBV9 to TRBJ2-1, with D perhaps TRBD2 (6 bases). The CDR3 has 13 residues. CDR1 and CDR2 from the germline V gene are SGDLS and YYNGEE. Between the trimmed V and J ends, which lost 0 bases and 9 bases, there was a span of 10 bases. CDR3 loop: CASSVVGRGEQFF. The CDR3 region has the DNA TGTGCCAGCAGCGTAGTGGGGCGGGGTGAGCAGTTCTTC.

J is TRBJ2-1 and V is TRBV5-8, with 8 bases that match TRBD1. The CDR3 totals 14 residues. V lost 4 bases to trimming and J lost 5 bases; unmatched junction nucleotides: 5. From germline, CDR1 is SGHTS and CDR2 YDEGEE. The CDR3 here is CASSTRGPNNEQFF. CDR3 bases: TGTGCCAGCAGCACCAGGGGGCCTAACAATGAGCAGTTCTTC.

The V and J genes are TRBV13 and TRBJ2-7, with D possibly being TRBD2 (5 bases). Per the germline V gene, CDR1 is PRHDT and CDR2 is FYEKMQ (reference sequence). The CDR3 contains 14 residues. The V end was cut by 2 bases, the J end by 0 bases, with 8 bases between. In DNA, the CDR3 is TGTGCCAGCAGCTTAAAAGGGAGCTCCTACGAGCAGTACTTC. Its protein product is CASSLKGSSYEQYF.

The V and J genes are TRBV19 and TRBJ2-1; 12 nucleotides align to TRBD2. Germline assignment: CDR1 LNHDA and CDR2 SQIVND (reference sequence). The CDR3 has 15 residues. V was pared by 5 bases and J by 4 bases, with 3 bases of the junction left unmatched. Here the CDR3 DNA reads TGTGCCAGTAGTTACGGGACTAGCGGGTACAATGAGCAGTTCTTC. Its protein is CASSYGTSGYNEQFF.

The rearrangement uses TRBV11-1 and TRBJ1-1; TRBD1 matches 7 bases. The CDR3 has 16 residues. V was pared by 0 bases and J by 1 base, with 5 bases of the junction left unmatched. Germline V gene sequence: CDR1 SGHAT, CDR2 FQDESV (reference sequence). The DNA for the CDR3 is TGTGCCAGCAGCTTAGCGAGGGGGCTGAGGAACACTGAAGCTTTCTTT. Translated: CASSLARGLRNTEAFF.

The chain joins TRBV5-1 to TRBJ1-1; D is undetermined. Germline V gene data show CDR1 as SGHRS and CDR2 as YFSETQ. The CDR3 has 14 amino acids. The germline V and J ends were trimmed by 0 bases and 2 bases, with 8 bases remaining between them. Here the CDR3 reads CASSLDSGNTEAFF. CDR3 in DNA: TGCGCCAGCAGCTTGGATTCAGGAAACACTGAAGCTTTCTTT.

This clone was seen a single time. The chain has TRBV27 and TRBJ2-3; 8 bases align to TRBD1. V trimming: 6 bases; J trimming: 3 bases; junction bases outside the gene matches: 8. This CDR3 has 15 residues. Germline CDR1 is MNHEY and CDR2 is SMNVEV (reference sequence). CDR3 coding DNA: TGTGCCAGCAGGATCCGCCGACAGGGGACAGATACGCAGTATTTT. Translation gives CASRIRRQGTDTQYF.